These 7 T cell receptor beta chains originate from one sample sequenced in a study of vaccination and CD4 T cells after COVID-19. Treatment described: approximately 9-day PBMC culture with coronavirus spike peptide pools or control peptides (ViraFEST assay). Cultured CD4+ T cell DNA underwent sequencing with the Oncomine TCR Beta short-read assay. From the PCR reads, TCRdb called clonotypes with MiXCR, one entry per CDR3 protein. This sample has under 20,000 distinct CDR3 sequences, with under 60% found just once. No antigens are known for them. The specimen was CD4+ T cells from blood, cultured in vitro. The receptors derive from a human donor who had recovered from COVID-19.

This clonotype came up a few times. The gene calls are TRBV6-1 and TRBJ1-2; no reliable D call. The ends were cut back, 7 bases at V and 8 bases at J, with 14 bases in the middle. Per the germline V gene, CDR1 is MNHNS and CDR2 is SASEGT. The CDR3 has 12 amino acids. The CDR3 DNA reads as TGTGCCAGCACCCCCGACGGGTACGGCTACACCTTC. This encodes CASTPDGYGYTF.

V and J are TRBV20-1 and TRBJ2-1; no firm D call. Trimming pared 6 bases from V and 5 bases from J, leaving 17 bases between. CDR1 and CDR2 from the germline V gene are DFQATT and SNEGSKA (reference sequence). The CDR3 contains 14 residues. Here the CDR3 reads CSAADNRPNNEQFF. As DNA, the CDR3 is TGCAGTGCAGCAGACAACCGGCCAAACAATGAGCAGTTCTTC.

This sequence joins TRBV5-1 and TRBJ2-1; D is unclear. CDR1 is SGHRS, CDR2 YFSETQ, per germline. This CDR3 spans 16 amino acids. V was pared by 5 bases and J by 2 bases, with 17 bases between. CDR3 sequence (DNA): TGCGCCAGCAGACACGCTGTGGGTAGCACCTACAATGAGCAGTTCTTC. Translating gives CASRHAVGSTYNEQFF.

The chain combines TRBV12-3 or TRBV12-4 with TRBJ1-1; a weak D match, TRBD1 (6 bases). V was pared by 6 bases and J by 0 bases, with 11 bases between. The CDR3 sequence is 14 residues long. CDR3 amino acids: CASSFGTLNTEAFF. DNA of the CDR3: TGTGCCAGCAGCTTTGGGACACTGAACACTGAAGCTTTCTTT.

This clonotype was counted once. V gene TRBV24-1 combines with J gene TRBJ1-2; 7 bases align to TRBD1. The germline V gene has CDR1 KGHDR and CDR2 SFDVKD. The CDR3 is 14 residues long. The ends lost 6 bases at V and 3 bases at J; junction bases unmatched: 6. The CDR3 here is CATSPRGSDYGYTF. In DNA, the CDR3 is TGTGCCACCAGTCCCAGGGGGAGTGACTATGGCTACACCTTC.

The chain is built from TRBV7-9 and TRBJ1-5, with unresolved D. The germline gives CDR1 SEHNR, CDR2 FQNEAQ (reference sequence). V was shortened by 1 base and J by 7 bases, with 17 bases between the two germline ends. The CDR3 has 16 amino acids. The CDR3 sequence is CASSLVPPRPRQPQHF. CDR3 DNA: TGTGCCAGCAGCTTAGTCCCACCCAGGCCCCGACAGCCCCAGCATTTT.

The rearrangement links TRBV20-1 to TRBJ2-1; D may be TRBD2 (6 bases). The CDR3 spans 17 residues. V was shortened by 5 bases and J by 4 bases, with 24 bases between the two germline ends. Germline loops: CDR1 DFQATT, CDR2 SNEGSKA (reference sequence). CDR3 sequence: CSAPDRLARSGYNEQFF. Here the CDR3 DNA reads TGCAGTGCTCCTGATCGGCTAGCGAGAAGTGGGTACAATGAGCAGTTCTTC.